Reported below is one TCR beta chain. Antigen specificity is unknown. The sample is drawn from a study of shared clonotypes between healthy human individuals. Study background: Three plates were used per donor for CD4 naive, three for CD4 memory, two for CD8 naive and one for CD8 memory. The study, taken as a whole, reports: Generation probability values for non-shared clonotypes were lower than those for clonotypes shared by all four donors.

The sorted-subset replicate PCRs were given about 200 ng DNA, which is 30,000 or so T cell genomes. Produced via immunoSEQ multiplex PCR; TCRdb's table is partial and in-frame only. The data contain around 1.5 million clones, roughly 98% of them singletons. Looked up from germline, CDR1 is SEHNR and CDR2 is FQNEAQ (reference sequence). Deletions cut 5 bases from V and 2 bases from J, with 13 bases between. This CDR3 is 15 amino acids long. Sample: naive CD4+ T cells sorted from blood. The sample's subset: CD45RA+ positively selected. The chain links TRBV7-9 to TRBJ2-1, with D possibly matching TRBD1 (5 bases). This TCR was sampled from a man between 25 and 39 years old in good health. CDR3 nucleotide sequence: TGTGCCAGCAGCCGAACAGGACCTACCTACAATGAGCAGTTCTTC. As protein: CASSRTGPTYNEQFF.